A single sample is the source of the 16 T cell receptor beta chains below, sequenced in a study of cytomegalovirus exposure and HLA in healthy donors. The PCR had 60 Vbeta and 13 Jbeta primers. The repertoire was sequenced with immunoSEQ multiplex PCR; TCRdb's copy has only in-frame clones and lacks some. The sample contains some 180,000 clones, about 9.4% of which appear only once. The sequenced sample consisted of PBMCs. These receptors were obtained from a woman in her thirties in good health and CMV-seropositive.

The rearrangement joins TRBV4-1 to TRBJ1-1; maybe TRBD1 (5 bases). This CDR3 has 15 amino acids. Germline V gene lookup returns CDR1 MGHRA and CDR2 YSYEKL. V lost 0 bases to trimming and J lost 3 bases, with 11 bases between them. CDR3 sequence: CASSQEAAGYTEAFF. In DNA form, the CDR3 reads TGCGCCAGCAGCCAAGAGGCGGCAGGGTACACTGAAGCTTTCTTT.

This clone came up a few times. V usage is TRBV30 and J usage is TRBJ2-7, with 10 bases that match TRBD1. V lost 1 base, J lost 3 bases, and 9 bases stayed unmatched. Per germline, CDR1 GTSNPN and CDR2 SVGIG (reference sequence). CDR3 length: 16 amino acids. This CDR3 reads CAWSAPRQGARYEQYF. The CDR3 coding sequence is TGTGCCTGGAGTGCCCCAAGACAGGGGGCTCGCTACGAGCAGTACTTC.

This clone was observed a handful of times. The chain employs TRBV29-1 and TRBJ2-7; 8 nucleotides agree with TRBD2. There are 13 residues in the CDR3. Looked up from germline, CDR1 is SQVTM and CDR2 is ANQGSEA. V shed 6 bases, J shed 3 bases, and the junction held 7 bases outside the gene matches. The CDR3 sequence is CSVPGLDYYEQYF. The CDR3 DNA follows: TGCAGCGTCCCGGGACTAGACTACTACGAGCAGTACTTC.

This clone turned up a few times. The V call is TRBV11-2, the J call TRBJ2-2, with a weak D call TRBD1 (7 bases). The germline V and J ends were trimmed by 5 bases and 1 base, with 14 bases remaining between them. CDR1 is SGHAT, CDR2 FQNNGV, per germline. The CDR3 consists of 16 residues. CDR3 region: CASSPGGTLNTGELFF. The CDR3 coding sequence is TGTGCCAGCAGCCCAGGGGGGACCTTGAACACCGGGGAGCTGTTTTTT.

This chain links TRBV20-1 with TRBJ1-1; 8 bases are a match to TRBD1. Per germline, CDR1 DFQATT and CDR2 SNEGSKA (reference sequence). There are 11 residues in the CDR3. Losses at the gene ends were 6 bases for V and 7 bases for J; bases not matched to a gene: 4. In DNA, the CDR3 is TGCAGTGCGGCGGACAGGGTTGAAGCTTTCTTT. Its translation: CSAADRVEAFF.

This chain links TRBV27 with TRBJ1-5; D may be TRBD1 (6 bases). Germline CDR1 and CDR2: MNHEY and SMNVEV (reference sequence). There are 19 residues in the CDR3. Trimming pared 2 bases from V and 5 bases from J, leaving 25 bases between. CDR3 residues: CASSLIGGGRGGRYQPQHF. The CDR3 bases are TGTGCCAGCAGTTTAATAGGGGGGGGGCGTGGCGGCCGTTATCAGCCCCAGCATTTT.

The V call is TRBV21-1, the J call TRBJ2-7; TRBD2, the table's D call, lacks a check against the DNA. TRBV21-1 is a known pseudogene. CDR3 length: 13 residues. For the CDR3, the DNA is TGTGCCAGCCCGGGACTAGCGGCCTACGAGCAGTACTTC. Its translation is CASPGLAAYEQYF.

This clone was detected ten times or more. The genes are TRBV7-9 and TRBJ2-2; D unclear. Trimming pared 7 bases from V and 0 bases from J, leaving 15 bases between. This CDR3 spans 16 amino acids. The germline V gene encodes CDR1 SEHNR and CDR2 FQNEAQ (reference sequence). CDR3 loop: CASTSPVSANTGELFF. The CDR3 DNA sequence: TGTGCCAGCACCTCCCCAGTAAGCGCGAACACCGGGGAGCTGTTTTTT. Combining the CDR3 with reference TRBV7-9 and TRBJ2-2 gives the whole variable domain DTGVSQNPRHKITKRGQNVTFRCDPISEHNRLYWYRQTLGQGPEFLTYFQNEAQLEKSRLLSDRFSAERPKGSFSTLEIQRTEQGDSAMYLCASTSPVSANTGELFFGEGSRLTVL.

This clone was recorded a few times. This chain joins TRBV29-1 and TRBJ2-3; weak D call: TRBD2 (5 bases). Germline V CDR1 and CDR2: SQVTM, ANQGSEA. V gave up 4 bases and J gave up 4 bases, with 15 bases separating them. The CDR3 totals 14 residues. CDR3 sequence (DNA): TGCAGCGTTGGGTTTGGAGGCCCGGCAGATACGCAGTATTTT. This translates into CSVGFGGPADTQYF.

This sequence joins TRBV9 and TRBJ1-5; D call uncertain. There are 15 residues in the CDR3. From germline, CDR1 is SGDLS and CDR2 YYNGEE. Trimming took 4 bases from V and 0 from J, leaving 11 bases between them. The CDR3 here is CASSLGLHSNQPQHF. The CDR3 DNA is TGTGCCAGCAGCCTAGGGCTGCATAGCAATCAGCCCCAGCATTTT.

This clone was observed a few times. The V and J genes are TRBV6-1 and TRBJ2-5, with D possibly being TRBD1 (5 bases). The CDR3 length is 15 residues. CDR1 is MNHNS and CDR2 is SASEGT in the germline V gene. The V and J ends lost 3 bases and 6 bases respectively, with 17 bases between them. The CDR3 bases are TGTGCCAGCAGTGACAGCTGGGCAGGGCGGAAGACCCAGTACTTC. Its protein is CASSDSWAGRKTQYF.

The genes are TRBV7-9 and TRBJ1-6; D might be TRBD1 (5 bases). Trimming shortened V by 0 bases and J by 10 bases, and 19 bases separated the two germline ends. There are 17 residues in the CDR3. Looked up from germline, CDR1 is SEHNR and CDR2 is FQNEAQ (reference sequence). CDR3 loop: CASSLALGRREQSPLHF. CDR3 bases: TGTGCCAGCAGCTTAGCGCTGGGGCGCCGGGAGCAATCACCCCTCCACTTT.

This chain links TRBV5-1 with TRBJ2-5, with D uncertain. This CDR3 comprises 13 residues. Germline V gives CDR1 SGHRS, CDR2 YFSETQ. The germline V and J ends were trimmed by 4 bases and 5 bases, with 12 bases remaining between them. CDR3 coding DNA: TGCGCCAGCAGCCAATCAGGTTGGGAGACCCAGTACTTC. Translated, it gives CASSQSGWETQYF.

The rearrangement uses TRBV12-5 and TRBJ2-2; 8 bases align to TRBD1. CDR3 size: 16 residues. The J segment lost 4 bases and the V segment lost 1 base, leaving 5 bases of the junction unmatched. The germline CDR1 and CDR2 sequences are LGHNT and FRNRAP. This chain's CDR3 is CASGLDGQGGTGELFF. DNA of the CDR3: TGTGCTAGTGGTTTGGACGGACAGGGAGGCACCGGGGAGCTGTTTTTT.

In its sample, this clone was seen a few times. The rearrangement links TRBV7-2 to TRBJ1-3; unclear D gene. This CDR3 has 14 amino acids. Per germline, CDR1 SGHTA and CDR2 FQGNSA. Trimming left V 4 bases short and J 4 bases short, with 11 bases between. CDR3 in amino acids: CASSSPGSGNTIYF. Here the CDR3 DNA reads TGTGCCAGCAGCTCCCCGGGATCCGGAAACACCATATATTTT.

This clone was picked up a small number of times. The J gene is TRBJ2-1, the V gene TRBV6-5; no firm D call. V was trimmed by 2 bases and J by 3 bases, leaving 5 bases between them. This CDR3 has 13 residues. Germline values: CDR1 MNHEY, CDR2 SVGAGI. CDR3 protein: CASSYDFYNEQFF. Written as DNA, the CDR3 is TGTGCCAGCAGTTACGACTTCTACAATGAGCAGTTCTTC.